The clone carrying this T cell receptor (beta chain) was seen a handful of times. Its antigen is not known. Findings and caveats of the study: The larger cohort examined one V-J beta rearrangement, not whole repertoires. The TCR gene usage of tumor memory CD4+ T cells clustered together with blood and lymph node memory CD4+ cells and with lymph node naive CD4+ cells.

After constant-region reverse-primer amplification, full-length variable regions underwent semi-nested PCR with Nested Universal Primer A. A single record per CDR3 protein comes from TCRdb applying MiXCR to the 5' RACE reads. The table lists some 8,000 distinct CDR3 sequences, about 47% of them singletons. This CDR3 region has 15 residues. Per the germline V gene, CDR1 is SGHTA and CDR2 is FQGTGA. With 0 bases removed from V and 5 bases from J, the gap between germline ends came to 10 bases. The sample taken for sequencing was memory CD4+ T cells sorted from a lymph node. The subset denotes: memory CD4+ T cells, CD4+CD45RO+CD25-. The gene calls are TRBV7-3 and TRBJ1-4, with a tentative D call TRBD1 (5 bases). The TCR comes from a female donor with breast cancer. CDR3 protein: CASSLTGVDNEKLFF. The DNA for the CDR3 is TGTGCCAGCAGCTTAACAGGGGTTGACAATGAAAAACTGTTTTTT. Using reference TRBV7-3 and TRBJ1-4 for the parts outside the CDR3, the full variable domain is GAGVSQTPSNKVTEKGKYVELRCDPISGHTALYWYRQSLGQGPEFLIYFQGTGAADDSGLPNDRFFAVRPEGSVSTLKIQRTERGDSAVYLCASSLTGVDNEKLFFGSGTQLSVL.